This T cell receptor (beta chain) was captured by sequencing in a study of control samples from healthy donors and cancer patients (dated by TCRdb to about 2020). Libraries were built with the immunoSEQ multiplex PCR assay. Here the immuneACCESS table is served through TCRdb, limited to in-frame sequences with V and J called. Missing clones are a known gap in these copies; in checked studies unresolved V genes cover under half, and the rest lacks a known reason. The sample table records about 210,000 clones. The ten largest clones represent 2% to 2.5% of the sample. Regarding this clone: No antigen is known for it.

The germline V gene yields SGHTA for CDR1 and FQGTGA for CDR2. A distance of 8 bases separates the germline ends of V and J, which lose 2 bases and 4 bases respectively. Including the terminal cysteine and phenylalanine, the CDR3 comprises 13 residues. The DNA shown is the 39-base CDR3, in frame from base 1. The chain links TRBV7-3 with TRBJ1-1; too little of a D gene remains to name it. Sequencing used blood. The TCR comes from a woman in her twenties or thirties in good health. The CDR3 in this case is CASSLLGSTEAFF. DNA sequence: TGTGCCAGCAGCTTATTGGGTAGCACTGAAGCTTTCTTT.